Listed below are T cell receptor beta chains from one sample, sequenced in a study of cytotoxic CD8 clonotypes in ibrutinib-treated CLL. Here immunoSEQ multiplex PCR was the method, and the copy in TCRdb shows in-frame clones only, minus some. The sample has 60,000 or so clones; approximately 57% are singletons. This sample comprised PBMCs, obtained after 12 months of ibrutinib treatment. These receptor sequences come from a human donor with chronic lymphocytic leukemia. The CDR3 runs from the conserved cysteine through the conserved F or W.

>TRBV5-1|14|TRBJ2-5
CASNLVDRGETQYF
>TRBV5-5|12|TRBJ1-3
CASEGLGNTIYF
>TRBV9|18|TRBJ2-2
CASSVGPLLAGGTGELFF
>TRBV5-1|15|TRBJ2-2
CASSLSQTNTGELFF
>TRBV5-1|14|TRBJ1-2
CASSWGQGAYGYTF
>TRBV27|13|TRBJ2-5
CASPSPDQETQYF
>TRBV11-2|13|TRBJ2-5
CASRPQGRETQYF
>TRBV5-6|15|TRBJ1-1
CASSLDPTGNTEAFF
>TRBV2|17|TRBJ1-1
CASPVGEAGAENTEAFF
>TRBV5-4|17|TRBJ1-1
CASSLGGTGTPWAEAFF
>TRBV4-1|21|TRBJ2-1
CASSQEDIAGVLNPSYNEQFF
>TRBV2|11|TRBJ2-7
CASRYRGQQYF
>TRBV4-2|14|TRBJ1-2
CASSSGQLNYGYTF
>TRBV19|14|TRBJ2-2
CASSSGLNTGELFF
>TRBV5-4|15|TRBJ1-1
CASSLVGTGVTEAFF
>TRBV4-2|14|TRBJ2-7
CASSLLGQGYEQYF
>TRBV5-1|13|TRBJ2-1
CASSPGLEDEQFF
>TRBV11-2|14|TRBJ2-2
CASSLDRNTGELFF
>TRBV19|16|TRBJ1-5
CASSAQQLLSNQPQHF
>TRBV11-2|15|TRBJ1-2
CASSPMKTGSYGYTF
>TRBV18|17|TRBJ2-3
CASSPPTTGGTTDTQYF
>TRBV14|14|TRBJ2-3
CASSQEYGTDTQYF
>TRBV28|13|TRBJ2-3
CASSLGRTDTQYF
>TRBV5-1|15|TRBJ2-2
CASSSRTRDTGELFF
>TRBV9|15|TRBJ2-5
CASSPSWTAEETQYF
>TRBV15|16|TRBJ2-1
CATSRDFLAGGIEQFF
>TRBV11-2|17|TRBJ2-4
CASSPDADRVAKNIQYF
>TRBV14|16|TRBJ1-2
CASSQDTPGPSYGYTF
>TRBV4-1|15|TRBJ2-5
CASSGARGGSGTQYF
>TRBV5-1|14|TRBJ1-2
CASSLDRGLSGYTF
>TRBV6-6|13|TRBJ2-2
CASSSKNTGELFF
>TRBV15|16|TRBJ1-2
CATSREERSGDYGYTF
>TRBV2|12|TRBJ2-3
CASQGGRDTQYF
>TRBV11-3|15|TRBJ2-3
CASSPGLPAGDTQYF
>TRBV6-5|16|TRBJ2-7
CASSYSGGWGSYEQYF
>TRBV9|14|TRBJ1-2
CASSVGGRDVGYTF
>TRBV11-2|15|TRBJ2-5
CASSSTGTGWETQYF
>TRBV4-2|17|TRBJ2-6
CASSWGQGRSGANVLTF
>TRBV2|12|TRBJ2-1
CASRSTSPEQFF
>TRBV5-1|16|TRBJ2-2
CASSSQGIANTGELFF
>TRBV9|14|TRBJ2-5
CASSPRTAQETQYF
>TRBV14|13|TRBJ2-5
CASSTQRQETQYF
>TRBV27|18|TRBJ2-7
CASSFSSVRTGFSYEQYF
>TRBV6-6|13|TRBJ1-2
CASSPDSNYGYTF
>TRBV6-5|14|TRBJ2-7
CASSFLTSINEQYF
>TRBV30|17|TRBJ1-5
CAWSYGPLHRETQPQHF
>TRBV10-3|13|TRBJ1-1
CVTGPSIQSEAFF
>TRBV28|15|TRBJ1-1
CASSAEFERNTEAFF
>TRBV28|17|TRBJ1-2
CASSLTSLGPESYGYTF
>TRBV29-1|16|TRBJ2-7
CSVEGGLAGGAYEQYF